What follows are 20 T cell receptor beta chains derived from one specimen sequenced in a study of blood T cell repertoires in COVID-19. The table came from immunoSEQ multiplex PCR; TCRdb's copy has only in-frame clones and leaves some out. The table has approximately 170,000 clones, more than 75% seen once. The sequenced material came from peripheral blood. These receptors originate from a man between 18 and 35 years old with active or convalescent COVID-19.

In DNA form, the CDR3 reads TGTGCCTGGAACCCGGGACAGGGGGACTATTACGAGCAGTACTTC. Translation: CAWNPGQGDYYEQYF. V and J are TRBV30 and TRBJ2-7; 11 positions agree with TRBD1. This CDR3 contains 15 residues. Germline V gene data show CDR1 as GTSNPN and CDR2 as SVGIG (reference sequence). V gave up 4 bases and J gave up 4 bases; unmatched junction bases: 9.

The J gene is TRBJ2-1, the V gene TRBV10-3; 9 bases agree with TRBD2. The CDR3 has 14 residues. The germline gives CDR1 ENHRY, CDR2 SYGVKD. V lost 5 bases, J lost 8 bases, and 7 bases stayed unmatched. For the CDR3, the DNA is TGTGCCATCAGTAGGGGCGGGGGGGATGATGAGCAGTTCTTC. This encodes CAISRGGGDDEQFF.

The J gene is TRBJ1-5, the V gene TRBV28; no firm D call. Germline V lookup: CDR1 MDHEN, CDR2 SYDVKM. There are 13 residues in the CDR3. Trimming shortened V by 6 bases and J by 5 bases, and 11 bases separated the two germline ends. CDR3: CASSSDTYQPQHF. CDR3 bases: TGTGCCAGCAGCTCAGACACTTATCAGCCCCAGCATTTT.

The chain uses TRBV7-2 and TRBJ2-5; 7 bases fit TRBD1. Germline V gene sequence: CDR1 SGHTA, CDR2 FQGNSA. CDR3 size: 14 residues. The junction had 13 bases not matched to a gene; V was cut back by 10 bases and J by 5 bases. The CDR3 DNA reads as TGTGCCACCCAGGGAGCAGGGGGAGTGGAGACCCAGTACTTC. Its protein is CATQGAGGVETQYF.

This chain connects TRBV4-1 to TRBJ1-5; D is unresolved. Germline V CDR1 and CDR2: MGHRA, YSYEKL. V was trimmed by 1 base and J by 2 bases, leaving 12 bases between them. This CDR3 has 16 amino acids. For the CDR3, the DNA is TGCGCCAGCAGCCAAGTGGCCCCCCGGGGCAATCAGCCCCAGCATTTT. Its protein product is CASSQVAPRGNQPQHF.

This rearrangement joins TRBV7-9 to TRBJ1-3; 7 bases map to TRBD1. CDR3 length: 16 amino acids. Germline-derived CDR1 and CDR2 are SEHNR and FQNEAQ (reference sequence). J was trimmed by 2 bases and V by 4 bases; bases with no gene match: 8. The CDR3 sequence is CASSSTGKVPGNTIYF. The CDR3 nucleotides read TGTGCCAGCAGCTCGACAGGGAAGGTACCTGGAAACACCATATATTTT.

The chain couples TRBV5-1 to TRBJ2-1, with D possibly TRBD2 on 6 matching bases. This CDR3 region has 17 residues. Germline V lookup: CDR1 SGHRS, CDR2 YFSETQ. The V and J ends lost 7 bases and 1 base respectively, with 21 bases between them. CDR3 region: CASCPNVGGGSYNEQFF. The CDR3 region has the DNA TGCGCCAGCTGCCCTAACGTGGGGGGTGGATCCTACAATGAGCAGTTCTTC.

The chain uses TRBV11-3 and TRBJ2-2; D ambiguous. The V end was cut by 4 bases, the J end by 1 base, with 10 bases between. Germline lookup yields CDR1 SGHNT and CDR2 YENEEA. There are 15 residues in the CDR3. The CDR3 DNA reads TGTGCCAGCAGCTCCCAGGTAGAGAACACCGGGGAGCTGTTTTTT. It yields the protein CASSSQVENTGELFF.

The J gene is TRBJ2-2, the V gene TRBV6-2 or TRBV6-3, with D perhaps matching TRBD2 (6 bases). V was clipped by 5 bases and J by 2 bases, with 9 bases between them. The CDR3 spans 14 residues. Looked up from germline, CDR1 is MNHEY and CDR2 is SVGEGT. The CDR3 sequence is CASSPTRNTGELFF. DNA of the CDR3: TGTGCCAGCAGTCCGACTAGAAACACCGGGGAGCTGTTTTTT.

This clone was seen a handful of times. This sequence joins TRBV24-1 and TRBJ1-2; 11 nucleotides agree with TRBD1. The CDR3 extends over 18 amino acids. V lost 2 bases to trimming and J lost 3 bases; unmatched junction nucleotides: 10. Germline-derived CDR1 and CDR2 are KGHDR and SFDVKD. CDR3 sequence (DNA): TGTGCCACCAGTGATTCCCAGGACAGGGGGCCGTCTTACTATGGCTACACCTTC. Translated, it gives CATSDSQDRGPSYYGYTF.

This chain connects TRBV19 to TRBJ1-4, with a weak D call TRBD1 (5 bases). Germline CDR1 is LNHDA and CDR2 is SQIVND (reference sequence). This CDR3 contains 15 residues. The V gene lost 3 bases and the J gene lost 5 bases, with 13 bases spanning the gap. The CDR3 bases are TGTGCCAGTAGTATTTCCGACAGACTGAATGAAAAACTGTTTTTT. Amino acids: CASSISDRLNEKLFF.

V gene TRBV3-1 (or the pseudogene TRBV3-2) combines with J gene TRBJ2-7, with D uncertain. The V gene's germline CDR1 is LGHDT and CDR2 YNNKEL (reference sequence). The V end was cut by 0 bases, the J end by 0 bases, with 12 bases between. CDR3 size: 16 residues. The CDR3 DNA reads as TGTGCCAGCAGCCAAGATTACTACGGATACTCCTACGAGCAGTACTTC. Protein product: CASSQDYYGYSYEQYF.

The CDR3, as DNA: TGTGCCAGCAGGACAATAGAGTTACCGGGACATCTGTTTTTT. Translation gives CASRTIELPGHLFF. The V and J genes are TRBV27 and TRBJ1-4; D is perhaps TRBD1 (6 bases). The CDR3 runs 14 residues. V was shortened by 6 bases and J by 14 bases, with 22 bases between the two germline ends. Germline assignment: CDR1 MNHEY and CDR2 SMNVEV (reference sequence).

J is TRBJ2-3 and V is TRBV14, with 8 bases fitting TRBD2. V gave up 4 bases and J gave up 7 bases; unmatched junction bases: 4. This CDR3 spans 13 amino acids. Germline CDR1 SGHDN, CDR2 FVKESK. DNA of the CDR3: TGTGCCAGCAGCCTAAGCGGGAGATATACGCAGTATTTT. Translated, it gives CASSLSGRYTQYF.

The chain is built from TRBV7-3 and TRBJ2-5; possible D gene TRBD1, 5 bases. Trimming pared 2 bases from V and 1 base from J, leaving 5 bases between. Germline CDR1 and CDR2: SGHTA and FQGTGA. This CDR3 has 13 amino acids. CDR3 DNA sequence: TGTGCCAGCAGCTTAGGGGCCCAAGAGACCCAGTACTTC. Translated, it gives CASSLGAQETQYF.

This chain uses TRBV12-3 or TRBV12-4 with TRBJ2-1; D not resolved. V was trimmed by 0 bases and J by 7 bases, leaving 7 bases between them. The CDR3 consists of 13 residues. The CDR3 protein is CASSLARYNEQFF. The CDR3 bases are TGTGCCAGCAGTTTAGCGCGTTATAATGAGCAGTTCTTC.

The chain couples TRBV14 to TRBJ1-2, with D unclear. Germline loops: CDR1 SGHDN, CDR2 FVKESK. The CDR3 contains 14 residues. Trimming took off 0 bases at V and 1 base at J, with 6 bases between the two ends. CDR3: CASSQESNNYGYTF. The CDR3 nucleotides read TGTGCCAGCAGCCAAGAATCTAATAACTATGGCTACACCTTC.

The chain couples TRBV24-1 to TRBJ2-3; D ambiguous. Trimming removed 2 bases at V and 0 bases at J, with 23 bases between. Germline lookup yields CDR1 KGHDR and CDR2 SFDVKD. The CDR3 is 20 amino acids. This CDR3 is CATSDSPLRSADISTDTQYF. The CDR3 bases are TGTGCCACCAGTGATTCCCCTCTCCGAAGTGCCGACATTAGCACAGATACGCAGTATTTT.

The chain employs TRBV28 and TRBJ1-2; possibly TRBD1 for D (5 bases). V lost 5 bases, J lost 4 bases, and 11 bases lay in between. CDR1 is MDHEN and CDR2 is SYDVKM in the germline V gene. This CDR3 is 13 amino acids long. CDR3 sequence reads: CASSRQGGYGYTF. The DNA for the CDR3 is TGTGCCAGCAGTCGTCAGGGCGGCTATGGCTACACCTTC.

This clone was seen a few times. Other DNA sequences in this sample translate to the same CDR3. The J gene is TRBJ1-2, the V gene TRBV7-9, with a weak D call TRBD1 (5 bases). V was clipped by 4 bases and J by 8 bases, with 8 bases between them. Germline V gene data show CDR1 as SEHNR and CDR2 as FQNEAQ (reference sequence). This CDR3 contains 11 residues. Here the CDR3 DNA reads TGTGCCAGCAGCTCGGGGGTCGGCTACACCTTC. It encodes CASSSGVGYTF.